The subject of this entry is one T cell receptor (beta chain). As yet, its antigen is unknown. Recipients received nonmyeloablative bone marrow transplants from related graft donors, with transient mixed chimerism. The sample belongs to a study of Tregs in tolerant kidney transplant recipients. Regarding the study as a whole: Tregs expanded with activated donor B cells seemed most donor-specific.

TCRdb's table, derived via immunoSEQ multiplex PCR, lists solely in-frame clones and lacks some. Of approximately 90,000 clones in the sample, roughly 93% were seen once. The starting material was CD4+ T cells from blood (PBMCs), obtained 12 months after the transplant. The clonotype comes from a human patient who received a combined kidney and bone marrow transplant. Among the T cells, some may be from the graft donor.

The CDR3 loop is CASGLVLPLTSADTGELFF. As DNA, the CDR3 is TGTGCTAGTGGTTTGGTACTTCCCCTGACTAGTGCGGACACCGGGGAGCTGTTTTTT. This chain joins TRBV12-5 and TRBJ2-2, with TRBD2 as a possible D gene (6 bases). This CDR3 comprises 19 residues. Germline V gene lookup returns CDR1 LGHNT and CDR2 FRNRAP. Trimming pared 0 bases from V and 3 bases from J, leaving 20 bases between. Filled out from reference TRBV12-5 and TRBJ2-2, the complete variable domain reads DARVTQTPRHKVTEMGQEVTMRCQPILGHNTVFWYRQTMMQGLELLAYFRNRAPLDDSGMPKDRFSAEMPDATLATLKIQPSEPRDSAVYFCASGLVLPLTSADTGELFFGEGSRLTVL.